This is a list of T cell receptor beta chains from one sample in a study of shared clonotypes between healthy human individuals. The repertoire was sequenced with immunoSEQ multiplex PCR; TCRdb's copy has only in-frame clones and lacks some. The data show about 1 million clones, about 75% seen once. The sequenced sample consisted of memory CD4+ T cells sorted from blood. These TCRs come from a man aged 18 to 35 in good health. Both conserved end residues are part of each CDR3. The D gene is left open where the match is weak. A clone size is listed for some rows: how often the clone was seen (once, few, many), or a class if it is expanded.

abundance: few
d_gene: NA
j_gene: TRBJ1-2
v_gene: TRBV20-1
CDR3nt: TGCAGTGCTAGGGGCTGGGGAGGCTACACCTTC
CDR3aa: CSARGWGGYTF

abundance: NA
d_gene: NA
j_gene: TRBJ2-3
v_gene: TRBV30
CDR3nt: TGTGCCTGGACAGGGCCTCTGGGGTATACAGATACGCAGTATTTT
CDR3aa: CAWTGPLGYTDTQYF

abundance: few
d_gene: NA
j_gene: TRBJ2-7
v_gene: TRBV29-1
CDR3nt: TGCAGCGCCGCGTCCAGAGAGAGGCAGTACTTC
CDR3aa: CSAASRERQYF

abundance: few
d_gene: NA
j_gene: TRBJ2-1
v_gene: TRBV18
CDR3nt: TGTGCCAGCTCACCAGACATAGTCAACAATGAGCAGTTCTTC
CDR3aa: CASSPDIVNNEQFF

abundance: NA
d_gene: NA
j_gene: TRBJ2-5
v_gene: TRBV30
CDR3nt: TGTGCCTGGAGGGGCGTTGAGACCCAGTACTTC
CDR3aa: CAWRGVETQYF

abundance: NA
d_gene: NA
j_gene: TRBJ2-7
v_gene: TRBV6-1
CDR3nt: TGTGCCAGCAGACCCCTCTTGGGCGAGCAGTACTTC
CDR3aa: CASRPLLGEQYF

abundance: NA
d_gene: NA
j_gene: TRBJ1-4
v_gene: TRBV28
CDR3nt: TGTGCCAGCAACAGAGGGGGGCAAAATGAAAAACTGTTTTTT
CDR3aa: CASNRGGQNEKLFF

abundance: NA
d_gene: TRBD1
j_gene: TRBJ1-2
v_gene: TRBV2
CDR3nt: TGTGCCAGCACCTTAACAGGGGGCGGAGGCTACACCTTC
CDR3aa: CASTLTGGGGYTF

abundance: NA
d_gene: TRBD1
j_gene: TRBJ2-5
v_gene: TRBV19
CDR3nt: TGTGCCAGTAGTCCACGCTCCGGGACAGCCAAAGAGACCCAGTACTTC
CDR3aa: CASSPRSGTAKETQYF

abundance: NA
d_gene: TRBD1
j_gene: TRBJ2-3
v_gene: TRBV4-3
CDR3nt: TGCGCCAGCAGCCAGACGCAAGGGACAGGCTTAACAGATACGCAGTATTTT
CDR3aa: CASSQTQGTGLTDTQYF

abundance: NA
d_gene: NA
j_gene: TRBJ2-3
v_gene: TRBV29-1
CDR3nt: TGCAGCGTTAGACAGATCATAACAGATACGCAGTATTTT
CDR3aa: CSVRQIITDTQYF

abundance: NA
d_gene: NA
j_gene: TRBJ2-3
v_gene: TRBV27
CDR3nt: TGTGCCAGCTCCAATTCCCCCAATACGCAGTATTTT
CDR3aa: CASSNSPNTQYF

abundance: NA
d_gene: NA
j_gene: TRBJ2-2
v_gene: TRBV15
CDR3nt: TGTGCCACCAGCAGAGATGAAGCGTTCGGGGAGCTGTTTTTT
CDR3aa: CATSRDEAFGELFF

abundance: NA
d_gene: NA
j_gene: TRBJ2-2
v_gene: TRBV7-2
CDR3nt: TGTGCAAGGGGGAGGGGAAACACCGGGGAGCTGTTTTTT
CDR3aa: CARGRGNTGELFF

abundance: NA
d_gene: TRBD1
j_gene: TRBJ1-4
v_gene: TRBV4-1
CDR3nt: TGCGCCAGCAGCCTAGGAGGGGGCTCTAATGAAAAACTGTTTTTT
CDR3aa: CASSLGGGSNEKLFF

abundance: once
d_gene: TRBD1
j_gene: TRBJ2-2
v_gene: TRBV7-9
CDR3nt: TGTGCCAGCAGCTTGGGGCTCATACAGGGGCCCCCGAACACCGGGGAGCTGTTTTTT
CDR3aa: CASSLGLIQGPPNTGELFF

abundance: NA
d_gene: TRBD1
j_gene: TRBJ1-2
v_gene: TRBV7-8
CDR3nt: TGTGCCAGCAGCGTAGACAGGGGGCGTCATGGCTACACCTTC
CDR3aa: CASSVDRGRHGYTF

abundance: NA
d_gene: TRBD2
j_gene: TRBJ2-7
v_gene: TRBV11-2
CDR3nt: TGTGCCAGCAGCTGGACCGGGGCGGGGGACGAGCAGTACTTC
CDR3aa: CASSWTGAGDEQYF

abundance: NA
d_gene: NA
j_gene: TRBJ2-1
v_gene: TRBV7-8
CDR3nt: TGTGCCAGCAGCTTAGTGTCGGCAAATGAGCAGTTCTTC
CDR3aa: CASSLVSANEQFF

abundance: NA
d_gene: NA
j_gene: TRBJ1-6
v_gene: TRBV27
CDR3nt: TGTGCCAGCAGTTTCAGGGATTCACCCCTCCACTTT
CDR3aa: CASSFRDSPLHF

abundance: few
d_gene: TRBD2
j_gene: TRBJ2-1
v_gene: TRBV6-6
CDR3nt: TGTGCCAGCCGAGGGACTAGCGGAAGAGAGGGTGAGCAGTTCTTC
CDR3aa: CASRGTSGREGEQFF

abundance: NA
d_gene: NA
j_gene: TRBJ2-1
v_gene: TRBV7-9
CDR3nt: TGTGCCAGCAGCTTAGCAATCTCGTCATCCGCAGCAATCAATGAGCAGTTCTTC
CDR3aa: CASSLAISSSAAINEQFF

abundance: once
d_gene: TRBD2
j_gene: TRBJ2-3
v_gene: TRBV6-6
CDR3nt: TGTGCCAGCAGCCTACTTAGCGGGCAGAGCACAGATACGCAGTATTTT
CDR3aa: CASSLLSGQSTDTQYF

abundance: many
d_gene: NA
j_gene: TRBJ1-6
v_gene: TRBV19
CDR3nt: TGTGCCAGTAGTATAAGCCCGGGTCGAAAGAGCTCCTATAATTCACCCCTCCACTTT
CDR3aa: CASSISPGRKSSYNSPLHF

abundance: NA
d_gene: TRBD2
j_gene: TRBJ2-2
v_gene: TRBV7-9
CDR3nt: TGTGCCAGGGGAGCAGCGGGGGACACCGGGGAGCTGTTTTTT
CDR3aa: CARGAAGDTGELFF

abundance: NA
d_gene: TRBD1
j_gene: TRBJ1-4
v_gene: TRBV7-2
CDR3nt: TGTGCCAGCAGCCTAGACAGGGCGGATGAAAAACTGTTTTTT
CDR3aa: CASSLDRADEKLFF

abundance: NA
d_gene: NA
j_gene: TRBJ2-5
v_gene: TRBV5-6
CDR3nt: TGTGCCAGCAGCTTGCAAAGAGAGGCCCAGTACTTC
CDR3aa: CASSLQREAQYF